Below, one T cell receptor (beta chain) is given with its context. What it binds is not known. Sequenced by immunoSEQ multiplex PCR; TCRdb stores in-frame clones only, minus some. The sample has roughly 38,000 clones; around 87% are singletons. This entry belongs to a study of a mutant IDH1 vaccine in newly diagnosed glioma. Time point meaning: week 35, safety follow-up. A single vaccine dose contained 300 ug of mutant IDH1 20-mer peptide, and topical imiquimod was used with it. This CDR3 comprises 16 residues. The germline V gene has CDR1 SEHNR and CDR2 FQNEAQ (reference sequence). V dropped 0 bases and J dropped 3 bases, with 12 bases sitting between them.

This chain uses TRBV7-9 with TRBJ2-1; tentatively, D is TRBD2 (5 bases). The clonotype comes from a man aged 35-49 years with glioma. The sample consisted of PBMCs, taken from a glioma patient whose treatment included an IDH1 peptide vaccine. The CDR3 region is CASSLAASSYYNEQFF. CDR3 coding DNA: TGTGCCAGCAGCTTAGCGGCTAGCAGCTACTACAATGAGCAGTTCTTC.